The TCR beta chain under discussion was sequenced for a study of CXCR3-negative and CXCR3-positive naive CD8 T cells. Study background: Total TRB output reached about 150 million reads, about 1.5 +/- 0.3 million per library. Study-level points and caveats: Naive CXCR3-positive and CXCR3-negative cells shared similar TRBV-TRBJ usage, unlike memory cells. Naive subsets expressed similar surface CD5; TRB CDR3 features served to infer TCR strength. CXCR3-positive naive cells carried more hydrophobic TRB CDR3s than CXCR3-negative ones.

In the case of this clonotype: Its antigen is undetermined.

CDR1 LNHDA and CDR2 SQIVND come from the germline V gene (reference sequence). The CDR3 has 11 amino acids. Naive CD8+ T cells had a CD45RO-CCR7+CD27+CD95- phenotype. UMI-tagged TRB cDNA libraries were built via 5' RACE. TCRdb re-called the 5' RACE reads; every CDR3 protein appears as one record, without DNA. In all, the sample yields around 110,000 distinct CDR3 sequences. This chain links TRBV19 with TRBJ1-1. The clonotype was recovered from a human donor in good health. Some clones in this sample may be carry-over from other donors' samples. Specimen: naive CXCR3+ CD8+ T cells from blood. Subset of the sample: CD45RO-CCR7+CD27+CD95- naive CD8+ T cells expressing CXCR3 (TNR3+). The chain's CDR3 is CASNWGTEAFF.